The 3 T cell receptor beta chains below come from one sample, sequenced in a study of shared clonotypes between healthy human individuals. CD45RO-negative CD8 cells positively selected for CCR7 made up the naive population, which excluded terminally differentiated effector memory CD45RA+ cells. Using immunoSEQ multiplex PCR, the repertoire was profiled, and TCRdb retains in-frame clones only, with some absent. The sample holds 550,000 to 600,000 clones, about 98% seen once. Sequences were obtained from naive CD8+ T cells sorted from blood. The origin of the receptors is a man aged 25 to 40 in good health.

The gene calls are TRBV9 and TRBJ2-3; D uncertain. Germline V gene lookup returns CDR1 SGDLS and CDR2 YYNGEE. The CDR3 runs 13 residues. Trimming took 7 bases from V and 2 from J, leaving 11 bases between them. The CDR3 is CASRGTFTDTQYF. Written as DNA, the CDR3 is TGTGCCAGCCGCGGCACGTTCACAGATACGCAGTATTTT.

The rearrangement links TRBV13 to TRBJ2-1, with 7 bases aligning to TRBD2. Trimming took 5 bases from V and 1 from J; bases not matched to a gene: 2. The germline gives CDR1 PRHDT, CDR2 FYEKMQ (reference sequence). This CDR3 has 14 residues. CDR3 protein: CASSTGRSYNEQFF. CDR3 coding DNA: TGTGCCAGCAGCACCGGGAGGTCCTACAATGAGCAGTTCTTC.

DNA for the CDR3: TGTGCCAGCAGCCCGATTCTGGCGGGAGCGACCTACGAGCAGTACTTC. This sequence encodes CASSPILAGATYEQYF. This sequence joins TRBV7-8 and TRBJ2-7; 7 bases match TRBD2. Germline values: CDR1 SGHVS, CDR2 FQNEAQ. This CDR3 is built from 16 residues. V lost 5 bases, J lost 2 bases, and 12 bases stayed unmatched.